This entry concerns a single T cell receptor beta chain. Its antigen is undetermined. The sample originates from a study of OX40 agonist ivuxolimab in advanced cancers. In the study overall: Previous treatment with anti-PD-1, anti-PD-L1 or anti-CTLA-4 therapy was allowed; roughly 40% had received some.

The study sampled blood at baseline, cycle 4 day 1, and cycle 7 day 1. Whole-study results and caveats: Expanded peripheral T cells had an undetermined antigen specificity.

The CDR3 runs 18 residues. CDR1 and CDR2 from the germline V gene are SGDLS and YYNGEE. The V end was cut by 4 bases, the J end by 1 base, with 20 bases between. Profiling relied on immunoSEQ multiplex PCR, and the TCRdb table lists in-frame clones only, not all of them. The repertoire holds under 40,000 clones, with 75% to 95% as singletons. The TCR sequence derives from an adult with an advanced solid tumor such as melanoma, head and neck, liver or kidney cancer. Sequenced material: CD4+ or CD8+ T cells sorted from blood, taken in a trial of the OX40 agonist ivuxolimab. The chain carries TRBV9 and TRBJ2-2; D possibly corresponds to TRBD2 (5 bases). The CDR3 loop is CASSSQFRVEGNTGELFF. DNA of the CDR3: TGTGCCAGCAGCTCCCAATTTCGGGTAGAGGGGAACACCGGGGAGCTGTTTTTT.